This T cell receptor beta chain was documented in a study of T cell repertoires in cytomegalovirus infection. Study details: CMV infection and matching HLA type were both indicated by public TCR beta signatures.

Comments on this clonotype: Its antigen is not known.

TCRdb re-derived calls from the reads in MiXCR, one entry per CDR3 protein. Here the sample spans about 27,000 distinct CDR3 sequences, 15% to 20% being singletons. J gave up 0 bases and V 4 bases, and 10 bases lay outside the gene matches. Germline CDR1 SGHNT, CDR2 YYREEE (reference sequence). The CDR3 covers 17 residues. The TCR was taken from a human donor in good health (CMV status not recorded). Some clones in this sample may be carry-over from other donors' samples. The sample here was CD8+ T cells from cultured PBMCs, taken from culture after CMV antigen stimulation. The J gene is TRBJ2-1, the V gene TRBV5-4; TRBD1 aligns across 7 bases. CDR3 nucleotides: TGTGCCAGCAGCCCCGGGTCGACAGGGACCTCCTACAATGAGCAGTTCTTC. Translating it yields CASSPGSTGTSYNEQFF.